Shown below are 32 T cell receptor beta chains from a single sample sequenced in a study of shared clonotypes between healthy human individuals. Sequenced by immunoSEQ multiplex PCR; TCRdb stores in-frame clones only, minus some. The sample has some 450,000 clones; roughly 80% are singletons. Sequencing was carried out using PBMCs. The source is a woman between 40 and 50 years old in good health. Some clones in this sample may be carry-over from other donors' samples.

The CDR3 sequence is CASSLSGGGDNEQFF. CDR3 nucleotides: TGTGCCAGCTCACTCTCCGGGGGAGGGGACAATGAGCAGTTCTTC. The chain has TRBV18 and TRBJ2-1; 7 nucleotides align to TRBD2. Germline V gene sequence: CDR1 KGHSH, CDR2 LQKENI. Trimming cost V 4 bases and J 5 bases; bases outside gene matches: 8. The CDR3 has 15 residues.

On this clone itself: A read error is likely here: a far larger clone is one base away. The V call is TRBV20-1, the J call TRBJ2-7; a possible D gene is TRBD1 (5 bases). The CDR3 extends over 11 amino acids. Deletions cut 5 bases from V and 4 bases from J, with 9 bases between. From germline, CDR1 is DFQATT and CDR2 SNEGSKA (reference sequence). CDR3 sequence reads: CSAVRQYEQYF. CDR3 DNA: TGCAGTGCTGTCAGACAGTACGAGCAGTACTTC.

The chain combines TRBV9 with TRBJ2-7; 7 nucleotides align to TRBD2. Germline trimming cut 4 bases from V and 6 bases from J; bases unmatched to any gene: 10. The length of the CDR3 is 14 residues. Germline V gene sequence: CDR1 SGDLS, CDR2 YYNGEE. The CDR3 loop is CASSLYGRGGEQYF. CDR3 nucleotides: TGTGCCAGCAGCCTCTACGGCCGCGGGGGCGAGCAGTACTTC.

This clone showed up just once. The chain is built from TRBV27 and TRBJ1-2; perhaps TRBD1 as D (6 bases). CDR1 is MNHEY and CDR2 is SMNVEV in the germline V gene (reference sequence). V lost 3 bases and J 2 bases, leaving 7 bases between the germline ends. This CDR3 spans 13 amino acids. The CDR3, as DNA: TGTGCCAGCAGTTTTACAGGGAACTATGGCTACACCTTC. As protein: CASSFTGNYGYTF.

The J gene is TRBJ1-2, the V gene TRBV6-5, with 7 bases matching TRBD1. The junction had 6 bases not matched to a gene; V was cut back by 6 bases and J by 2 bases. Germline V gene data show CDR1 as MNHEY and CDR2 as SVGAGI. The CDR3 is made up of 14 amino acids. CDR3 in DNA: TGTGCCAGCAGATATCAGGGGGAGAACTATGGCTACACCTTC. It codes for CASRYQGENYGYTF.

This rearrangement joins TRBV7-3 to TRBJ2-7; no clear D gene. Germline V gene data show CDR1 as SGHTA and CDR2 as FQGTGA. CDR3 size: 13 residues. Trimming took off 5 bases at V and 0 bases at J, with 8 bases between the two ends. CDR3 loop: CASSPQPSYEQYF. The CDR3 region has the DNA TGTGCCAGCAGCCCCCAGCCCTCCTACGAGCAGTACTTC.

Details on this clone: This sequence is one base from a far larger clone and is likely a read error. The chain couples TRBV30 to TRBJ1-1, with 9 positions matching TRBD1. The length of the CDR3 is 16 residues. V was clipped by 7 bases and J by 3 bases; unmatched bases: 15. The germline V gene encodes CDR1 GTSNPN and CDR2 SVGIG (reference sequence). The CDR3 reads CAYIVPGQGSYTEAFF. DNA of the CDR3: TGTGCCTACATAGTCCCGGGACAGGGATCGTACACTGAAGCTTTCTTT.

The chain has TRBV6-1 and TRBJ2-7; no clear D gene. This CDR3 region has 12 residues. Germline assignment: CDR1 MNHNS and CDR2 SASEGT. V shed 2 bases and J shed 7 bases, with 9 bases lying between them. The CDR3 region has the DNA TGTGCCAGCAGTGAAAAGGAGTGGGAGCAGTACTTC. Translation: CASSEKEWEQYF.

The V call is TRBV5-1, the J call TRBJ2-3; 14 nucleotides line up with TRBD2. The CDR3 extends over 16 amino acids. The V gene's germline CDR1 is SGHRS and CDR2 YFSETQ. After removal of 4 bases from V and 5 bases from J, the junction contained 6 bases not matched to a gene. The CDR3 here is CASSPPTSGRGDTQYF. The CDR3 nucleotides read TGCGCCAGCAGCCCGCCGACTAGCGGGAGGGGAGATACGCAGTATTTT.

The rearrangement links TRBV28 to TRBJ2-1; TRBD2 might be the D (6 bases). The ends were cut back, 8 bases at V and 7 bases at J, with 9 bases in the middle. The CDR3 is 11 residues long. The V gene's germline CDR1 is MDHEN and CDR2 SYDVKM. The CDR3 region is CASRSGNEQFF. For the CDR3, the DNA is TGTGCCAGCCGTAGCGGTAATGAGCAGTTCTTC. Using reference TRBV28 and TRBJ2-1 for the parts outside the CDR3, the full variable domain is DVKVTQSSRYLVKRTGEKVFLECVQDMDHENMFWYRQDPGLGLRLIYFSYDVKMKEKGDIPEGYSVSREKKERFSLILESASTNQTSMYLCASRSGNEQFFGPGTRLTVL.

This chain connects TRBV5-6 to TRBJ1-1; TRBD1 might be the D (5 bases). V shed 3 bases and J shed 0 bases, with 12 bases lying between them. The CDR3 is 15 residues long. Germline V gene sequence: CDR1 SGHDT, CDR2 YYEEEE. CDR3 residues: CASSSTVVMNTEAFF. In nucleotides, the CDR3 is TGTGCCAGCAGCTCGACAGTAGTAATGAACACTGAAGCTTTCTTT.

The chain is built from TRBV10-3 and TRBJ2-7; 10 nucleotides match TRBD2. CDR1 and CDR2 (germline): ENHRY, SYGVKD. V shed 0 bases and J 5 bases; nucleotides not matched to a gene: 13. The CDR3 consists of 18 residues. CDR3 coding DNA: TGTGCCATCAGTGAGTCGACGCTAGCGGGAGTGTATAGAAACGAGCAGTACTTC. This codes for CAISESTLAGVYRNEQYF.

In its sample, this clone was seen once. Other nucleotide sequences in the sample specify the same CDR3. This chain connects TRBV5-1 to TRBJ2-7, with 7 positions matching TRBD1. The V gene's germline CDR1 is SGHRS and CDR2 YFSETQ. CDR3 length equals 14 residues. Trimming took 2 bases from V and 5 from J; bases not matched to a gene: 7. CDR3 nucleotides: TGCGCCAGCAGCTTAGAGGGCCAGGGGGACGAGCAGTACTTC. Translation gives CASSLEGQGDEQYF.

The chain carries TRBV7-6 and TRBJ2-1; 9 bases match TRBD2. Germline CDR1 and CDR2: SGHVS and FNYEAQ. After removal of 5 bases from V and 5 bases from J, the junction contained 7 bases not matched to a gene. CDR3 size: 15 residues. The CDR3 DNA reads TGTGCCAGCAGCAAAATAGCGGGAGCGAACAATGAGCAGTTCTTC. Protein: CASSKIAGANNEQFF.

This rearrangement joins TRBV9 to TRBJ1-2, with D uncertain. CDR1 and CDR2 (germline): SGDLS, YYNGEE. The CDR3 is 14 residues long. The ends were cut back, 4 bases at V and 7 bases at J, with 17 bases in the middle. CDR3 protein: CASSPEGSFGGYTF. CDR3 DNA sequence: TGTGCCAGCAGCCCCGAGGGAAGCTTCGGTGGCTACACCTTC.

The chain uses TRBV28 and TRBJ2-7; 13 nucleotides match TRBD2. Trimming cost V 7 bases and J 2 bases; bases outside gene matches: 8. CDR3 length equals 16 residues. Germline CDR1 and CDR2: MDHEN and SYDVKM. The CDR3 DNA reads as TGTGCCAGCACCTCCCCCACTAGCGGGAGGGCCTACGAGCAGTACTTC. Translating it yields CASTSPTSGRAYEQYF.

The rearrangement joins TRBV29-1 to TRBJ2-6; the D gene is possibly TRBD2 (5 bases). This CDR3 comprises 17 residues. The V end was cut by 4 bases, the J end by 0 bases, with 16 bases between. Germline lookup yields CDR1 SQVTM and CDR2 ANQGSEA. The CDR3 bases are TGCAGCGTTGTATGGTTGGCGGGCTCCTCTGGGGCCAACGTCCTGACTTTC. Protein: CSVVWLAGSSGANVLTF. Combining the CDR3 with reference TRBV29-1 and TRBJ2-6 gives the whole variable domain SAVISQKPSRDICQRGTSLTIQCQVDSQVTMMFWYRQQPGQSLTLIATANQGSEATYESGFVIDKFPISRPNLTFSTLTVSNMSPEDSSIYLCSVVWLAGSSGANVLTFGAGSRLTVL.

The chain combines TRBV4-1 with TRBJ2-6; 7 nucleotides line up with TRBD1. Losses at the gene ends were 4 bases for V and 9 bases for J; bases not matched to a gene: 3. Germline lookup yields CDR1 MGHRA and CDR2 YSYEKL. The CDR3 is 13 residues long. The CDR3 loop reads CASSRGQDNVLTF. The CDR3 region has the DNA TGCGCCAGCAGCCGAGGACAGGACAACGTCCTGACTTTC.

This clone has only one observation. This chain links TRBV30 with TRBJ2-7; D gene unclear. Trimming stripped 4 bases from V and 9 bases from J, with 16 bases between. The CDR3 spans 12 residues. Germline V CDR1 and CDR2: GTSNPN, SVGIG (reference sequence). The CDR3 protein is CAWKGSPQAQYF. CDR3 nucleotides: TGTGCCTGGAAAGGGTCGCCCCAGGCGCAGTACTTC.

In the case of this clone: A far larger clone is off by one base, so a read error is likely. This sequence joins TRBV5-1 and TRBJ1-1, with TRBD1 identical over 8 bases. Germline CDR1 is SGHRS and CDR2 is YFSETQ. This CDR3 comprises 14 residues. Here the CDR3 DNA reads TGCGCCAGCACACCCCAGGGGGCGAACACTGGAGCTTTCTTT. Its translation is CASTPQGANTGAFF. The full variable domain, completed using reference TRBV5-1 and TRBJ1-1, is KAGVTQTPRYLIKTRGQQVTLSCSPISGHRSVSWYQQTPGQGLQFLFEYFSETQRNKGNFPGRFSGRQFSNSRSEMNVSTLELGDSALYLCASTPQGANTGAFFGQGTRLTVV.

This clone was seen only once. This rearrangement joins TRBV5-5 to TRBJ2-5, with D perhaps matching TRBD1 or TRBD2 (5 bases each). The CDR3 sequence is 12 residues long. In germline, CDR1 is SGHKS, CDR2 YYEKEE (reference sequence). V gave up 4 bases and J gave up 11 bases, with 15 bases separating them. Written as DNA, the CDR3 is TGTGCCAGCAGCCGACATGAAGGGGAGCAGTACTTC. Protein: CASSRHEGEQYF.

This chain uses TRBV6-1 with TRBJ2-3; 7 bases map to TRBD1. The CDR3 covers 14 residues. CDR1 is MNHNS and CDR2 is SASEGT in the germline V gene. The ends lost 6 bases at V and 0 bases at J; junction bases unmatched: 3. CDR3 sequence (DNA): TGTGCCAGCAGGACAGGGCAAAGCACAGATACGCAGTATTTT. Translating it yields CASRTGQSTDTQYF.

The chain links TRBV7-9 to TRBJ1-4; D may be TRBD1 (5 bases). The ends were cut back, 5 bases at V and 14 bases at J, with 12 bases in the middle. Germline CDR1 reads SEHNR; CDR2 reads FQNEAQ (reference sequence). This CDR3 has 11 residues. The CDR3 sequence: CASSGRGPLFF. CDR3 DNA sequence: TGTGCCAGCAGCGGACGGGGCCCGCTGTTTTTT.

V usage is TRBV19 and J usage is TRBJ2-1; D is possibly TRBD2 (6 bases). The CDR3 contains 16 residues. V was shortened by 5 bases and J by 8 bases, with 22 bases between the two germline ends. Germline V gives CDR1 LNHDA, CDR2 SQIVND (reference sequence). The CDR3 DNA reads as TGTGCCAGTAGTCATCGCGGGGTCCCTTTAGGGGATGAGCAGTTCTTC. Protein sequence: CASSHRGVPLGDEQFF.

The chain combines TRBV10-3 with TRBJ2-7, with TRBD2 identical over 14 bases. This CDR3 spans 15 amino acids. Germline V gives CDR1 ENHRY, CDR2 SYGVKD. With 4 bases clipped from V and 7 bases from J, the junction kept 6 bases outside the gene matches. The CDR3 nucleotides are TGTGCCATCAGTGGGGGACTAGCGGGAGAGGGTGAGCAGTACTTC. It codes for CAISGGLAGEGEQYF.

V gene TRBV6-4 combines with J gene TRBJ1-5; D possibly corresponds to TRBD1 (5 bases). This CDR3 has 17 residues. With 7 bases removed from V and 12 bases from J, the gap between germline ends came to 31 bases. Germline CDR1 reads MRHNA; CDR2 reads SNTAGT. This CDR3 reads CASTGEGWKGRVGRQHF. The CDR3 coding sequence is TGTGCCAGCACCGGGGAAGGTTGGAAGGGGAGAGTCGGGCGCCAGCATTTT.

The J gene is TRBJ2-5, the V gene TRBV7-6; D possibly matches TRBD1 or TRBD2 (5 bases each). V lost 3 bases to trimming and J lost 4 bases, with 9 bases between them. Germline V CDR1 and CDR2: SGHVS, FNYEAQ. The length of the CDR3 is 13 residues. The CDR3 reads CASSFTGGETQYF. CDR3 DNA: TGTGCCAGCAGCTTTACAGGAGGAGAGACCCAGTACTTC.

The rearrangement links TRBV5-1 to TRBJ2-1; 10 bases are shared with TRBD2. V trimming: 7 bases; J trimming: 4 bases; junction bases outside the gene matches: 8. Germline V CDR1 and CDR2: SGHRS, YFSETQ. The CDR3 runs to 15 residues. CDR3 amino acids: CASPPAGGPYNEQFF. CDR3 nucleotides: TGCGCCAGCCCGCCAGCGGGAGGGCCGTACAATGAGCAGTTCTTC.

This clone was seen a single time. CDR3 protein: CSVEMERDSNQPQHF. The DNA of the CDR3 is TGCAGCGTTGAAATGGAGAGGGATAGCAATCAGCCCCAGCATTTT. The genes are TRBV29-1 and TRBJ1-5; no definite D call. The germline V and J ends were trimmed by 2 bases and 0 bases, with 11 bases remaining between them. The length of the CDR3 is 15 residues. CDR1 and CDR2 from the germline V gene are SQVTM and ANQGSEA. The variable domain in full, with the rest retrieved from reference TRBV29-1 and TRBJ1-5, is SAVISQKPSRDICQRGTSLTIQCQVDSQVTMMFWYRQQPGQSLTLIATANQGSEATYESGFVIDKFPISRPNLTFSTLTVSNMSPEDSSIYLCSVEMERDSNQPQHFGDGTRLSIL.

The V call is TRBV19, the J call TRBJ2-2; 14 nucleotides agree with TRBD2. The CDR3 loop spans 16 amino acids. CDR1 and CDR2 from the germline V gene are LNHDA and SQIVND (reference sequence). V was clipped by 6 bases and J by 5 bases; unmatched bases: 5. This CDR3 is CASRGLAGVRTGELFF. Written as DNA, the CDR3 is TGTGCCAGTAGGGGACTAGCGGGAGTGCGGACCGGGGAGCTGTTTTTT.

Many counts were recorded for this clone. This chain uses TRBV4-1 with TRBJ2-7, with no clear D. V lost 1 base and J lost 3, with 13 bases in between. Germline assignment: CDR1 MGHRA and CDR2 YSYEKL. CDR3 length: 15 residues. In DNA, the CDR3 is TGCGCCAGCAGCCAAGCGGCCGTAGGCGGCTACGAGCAGTACTTC. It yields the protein CASSQAAVGGYEQYF.

As DNA, the CDR3 is TGTGCCATCAGCGCTAACAAGGATGGCTACACCTTC. This translates into CAISANKDGYTF. The chain uses TRBV10-3 and TRBJ1-2; no clear D gene. The CDR3 extends over 12 amino acids. In germline, CDR1 is ENHRY, CDR2 SYGVKD. V lost 6 bases and J 6 bases, leaving 11 bases between the germline ends.